These 5 T cell receptor beta chains share one sample of origin, sequenced in a study of cytomegalovirus exposure and HLA in healthy donors. Primers: 60 Vbeta forward and 13 Jbeta reverse. The data were produced by immunoSEQ multiplex PCR, yet TCRdb's version contains in-frame clones alone and is incomplete. Here the sample spans some 150,000 clones, around 73% being singletons. The sequenced sample consisted of PBMCs. The receptors derive from a female donor in good health and CMV-seronegative.

The rearrangement uses TRBV7-9 and TRBJ2-7; D call uncertain. The germline gives CDR1 SEHNR, CDR2 FQNEAQ (reference sequence). CDR3 length: 14 residues. V lost 2 bases and J lost 5, with 13 bases in between. CDR3 DNA: TGTGCCAGCAGCTTATCTGGCTCCCCCCACGAGCAGTACTTC. This encodes CASSLSGSPHEQYF.

V gene TRBV5-1 combines with J gene TRBJ1-1, with 12 bases matching TRBD1. This CDR3 has 18 residues. V lost 0 bases and J lost 5; bases outside the gene matches: 11. Looked up from germline, CDR1 is SGHRS and CDR2 is YFSETQ. This chain's CDR3 is CASSLVGKGQGAGTEAFF. In DNA form, the CDR3 reads TGCGCCAGCAGCTTGGTGGGTAAGGGACAGGGGGCAGGGACTGAAGCTTTCTTT.

This chain joins TRBV4-2 and TRBJ2-1; 7 positions agree with TRBD2. The germline V gene encodes CDR1 LGHNA and CDR2 YNFKEQ. With 5 bases clipped from V and 1 base from J, the junction kept 8 bases outside the gene matches. CDR3 length equals 16 residues. CDR3 sequence reads: CASSNAQAGSYNEQFF. The CDR3, as DNA: TGTGCCAGCAGCAACGCCCAAGCGGGATCCTACAATGAGCAGTTCTTC.

J is TRBJ1-5 and V is TRBV6-1; maybe TRBD1 (6 bases). The CDR3 covers 17 residues. V lost 2 bases and J lost 3, with 17 bases in between. In germline, CDR1 is MNHNS, CDR2 SASEGT. CDR3 nucleotides: TGTGCCAGCAGTGAAAGATTCGGGACATGGGACAATCAGCCCCAGCATTTT. Residues: CASSERFGTWDNQPQHF.

V and J are TRBV5-6 and TRBJ2-5; no reliable D call. Looked up from germline, CDR1 is SGHDT and CDR2 is YYEEEE. Trimming took 4 bases from V and 5 from J, leaving 12 bases between them. This CDR3 is 13 amino acids long. The CDR3 reads CASSRLLEETQYF. The CDR3 DNA is TGTGCCAGCAGCAGACTGCTGGAGGAGACCCAGTACTTC. The full variable domain, with the rest looked up from reference TRBV5-6 and TRBJ2-5, is DAGVTQSPTHLIKTRGQQVTLRCSPKSGHDTVSWYQQALGQGPQFIFQYYEEEERQRGNFPDRFSGHQFPNYSSELNVNALLLGDSALYLCASSRLLEETQYFGPGTRLLVL.